These 23 T cell receptor beta chains were sequenced from one sample in a study of glioma-infiltrating T cells. Using RNA template, CDR3s of TCR alpha and beta were amplified with iRepertoire arm-PCR. TCRdb called the multiplex PCR reads again in MiXCR, with one record for every CDR3 protein. The table lists more than 90,000 distinct CDR3 sequences, about 37% of them singletons. The sequencing input was glioma tissue, nonneoplastic brain tissue, or PBMCs (not recorded which). These receptors came from a human donor with low-grade glioma or glioblastoma, undergoing nonglioma brain surgery, or in good health (not recorded which).

About this clonotype: Here the CDR3 omits its conserved ending phenylalanine or tryptophan, so a read error is the likely source. The CDR3 spells CASSQFEGMNTEAFL. CDR3 nucleotides: TGCGCCAGCAGCCAATTCGAGGGGATGAACACTGAAGCTTTCCTT. V usage is TRBV4-1 and J usage is TRBJ1-1, with D tentatively TRBD1 (5 bases). CDR1 MGHRA and CDR2 YSYEKL come from the germline V gene. V gave up 2 bases and J gave up 0 bases, with 10 bases separating them. This CDR3 has 15 amino acids.

This clonotype was detected many times. CDR3 nucleotide sequence: TGTGCCAGCAGCCCCGGACGTGGGGTCACTGAAGCTTTCTTT. This translates into CASSPGRGVTEAFF. This sequence joins TRBV7-6 and TRBJ1-1; D remains ambiguous. The V gene's germline CDR1 is SGHVS and CDR2 FNYEAQ. The CDR3 totals 14 residues. The V gene lost 5 bases and the J gene lost 4 bases, with 14 bases spanning the gap.

As to this clonotype: A much larger clone lies a single base off, so this may be a read error. The gene calls are TRBV19 and TRBJ2-7; D unclear. This CDR3 has 13 residues. CDR1 and CDR2 (germline): LNHDA, SQIVND (reference sequence). CDR3 region: CSSSPVWLREQYF. CDR3 DNA: TGTTCCAGTAGTCCGGTCTGGTTGCGGGAGCAGTACTTC.

Comment on this clonotype: One end of the junction is discordant with germline, which a read error may explain. V and J are TRBV6-2 or TRBV6-3 and TRBJ2-5, with D unclear. Germline loops: CDR1 MNHEY, CDR2 SVGEGT. The CDR3 runs 14 residues. The DNA of the CDR3 is TGTGCCAGCAGTTACTCACATGTCCAAGAGACCCAGTGCTTC. Amino acids: CASSYSHVQETQCF.

On this clonotype: The junction and the germline gene differ at one end; a read error may be behind it. The V and J genes are TRBV25-1 and TRBJ2-5, with D unclear. CDR3 size: 13 residues. Germline CDR1 reads MGHDK; CDR2 reads SYGVNS. The CDR3 nucleotides read TGTGCCAGCAGTGACCCAAATCAAGAGGCCCAGTACTTC. This codes for CASSDPNQEAQYF.

Comments on this clonotype: This may be a read error, as it is one base from a much larger clone. V usage is TRBV11-2 and J usage is TRBJ2-7; the D gene is possibly TRBD1 (6 bases). In germline, CDR1 is SGHAT, CDR2 FQNNGV. With 8 bases removed from V and 5 bases from J, the gap between germline ends came to 13 bases. The CDR3 spans 12 residues. The CDR3, as DNA: TGTGCCAGCGGCCCACAGGGCCACGAGCAGTACTTC. Protein product: CASGPQGHEQYF.

This clonotype was seen many times. V is TRBV29-1 and J is TRBJ1-2; possible D gene TRBD1, 6 bases. The V and J ends lost 6 bases and 0 bases respectively, with 17 bases between them. The CDR3 runs 15 residues. Germline lookup yields CDR1 SQVTM and CDR2 ANQGSEA. CDR3 DNA sequence: TGCAGCGTCCCCGAAACGCGGACAGCTAACTATGGCTACACCTTC. Translating it yields CSVPETRTANYGYTF.

About this clonotype: This may be a read error, as it is one base from a much larger clone. The genes are TRBV19 and TRBJ1-3; TRBD1 matches 7 bases. The CDR3 has 15 residues. Germline V gene data show CDR1 as LNHDA and CDR2 as SQIVND (reference sequence). The CDR3 spells CASISTGRPGDTIYF. The CDR3 coding sequence is TGTGCCAGTATTTCGACAGGGAGGCCTGGAGACACCATATATTTT.

This clonotype appeared many times. The chain is built from TRBV19 and TRBJ1-5, with 10 positions matching TRBD1. Germline V CDR1 and CDR2: LNHDA, SQIVND (reference sequence). Trimming removed 4 bases from V and 4 bases from J; junction bases left unmatched: 4. The CDR3 runs 15 residues. The CDR3 here is CASSTGQGGNQPQHF. The DNA of the CDR3 is TGTGCCAGTAGTACCGGACAGGGGGGAAATCAGCCCCAGCATTTT.

This clonotype was recorded once. V is TRBV29-1 and J is TRBJ2-1, with 9 bases that match TRBD1. Germline trimming cut 8 bases from V and 4 bases from J; bases unmatched to any gene: 6. From germline, CDR1 is SQVTM and CDR2 ANQGSEA. The CDR3 extends over 13 amino acids. DNA for the CDR3: TGCAGCAGCACAGGGGGCGGTTACAATGAGCAGTTCTTC. It specifies CSSTGGGYNEQFF.

A word on this clonotype: An end of the junction does not agree with germline; a read error may underlie this. The chain combines TRBV24-1 with TRBJ2-1, with D hard to call. This CDR3 region has 18 residues. CDR1 KGHDR and CDR2 SFDVKD come from the germline V gene. In nucleotides, the CDR3 is TGTGCCACCAGTGACCCTACGCCCGGCTCCACGTCCTACAATGAGCAGTCCTTC. It codes for CATSDPTPGSTSYNEQSF.

Turning to this clonotype: A read error may produce the germline difference seen at one junction end. The V gene is TRBV6-1, the J gene TRBJ2-3, with TRBD2 as a possible D gene (6 bases). This CDR3 comprises 13 residues. CDR1 is MNHNS and CDR2 is SASEGT in the germline V gene. The CDR3 DNA follows: TGTGTCAGCAGTGAAGCTAGCGTAGATGCGCAGTATTTT. Amino acid sequence: CVSSEASVDAQYF.

This clonotype was seen ten or more times. This chain uses TRBV6-1 with TRBJ1-2, with D uncertain. The CDR3 totals 14 residues. CDR1 MNHNS and CDR2 SASEGT come from the germline V gene. V lost 5 bases to trimming and J lost 7 bases, with 17 bases between them. The CDR3 protein is CASSYGDIPGGYTF. The DNA of the CDR3 is TGTGCCAGCAGTTACGGAGACATTCCGGGTGGCTACACCTTC.

This clonotype showed up just once. CDR3 region: CASIGTEAFF. The CDR3 DNA is TGTGCCAGCATTGGGACTGAAGCTTTCTTT. The chain employs TRBV28 and TRBJ1-1; D is unresolved. Germline CDR1 is MDHEN and CDR2 is SYDVKM. Trimming removed 7 bases at V and 5 bases at J, with 5 bases between. CDR3 length: 10 amino acids. The full variable domain, completed using reference TRBV28 and TRBJ1-1, is DVKVTQSSRYLVKRTGEKVFLECVQDMDHENMFWYRQDPGLGLRLIYFSYDVKMKEKGDIPEGYSVSREKKERFSLILESASTNQTSMYLCASIGTEAFFGQGTRLTVV.

V is TRBV7-2 and J is TRBJ2-1; 10 nucleotides agree with TRBD2. With 5 bases clipped from V and 8 bases from J, the junction kept 9 bases outside the gene matches. The CDR3 contains 15 residues. Germline CDR1 SGHTA, CDR2 FQGNSA. CDR3 sequence: CASSQSGRGVDEQFF. CDR3 DNA: TGTGCCAGCAGCCAGAGCGGGAGGGGTGTCGATGAGCAGTTCTTC.

This clonotype appeared many times. The chain uses TRBV3-1 and TRBJ2-5, with 8 bases matching TRBD2. This CDR3 comprises 16 residues. The V gene's germline CDR1 is LGHDT and CDR2 YNNKEL (reference sequence). V lost 4 bases and J lost 4; bases outside the gene matches: 11. In DNA form, the CDR3 reads TGTGCCAGCAGCCTCCTAAGCGGGGGTGGGGCAGAGACCCAGTACTTC. Translation: CASSLLSGGGAETQYF.

This clonotype was seen repeatedly, ten times or more. This rearrangement joins TRBV5-1 to TRBJ1-4, with D unclear. This CDR3 region has 14 residues. V was cut by 4 bases and J by 3 bases, with 10 bases left in between. Germline CDR1 and CDR2: SGHRS and YFSETQ. This CDR3 reads CASSTPRANEKLFF. CDR3 bases: TGCGCCAGCAGCACCCCACGGGCTAATGAAAAACTGTTTTTT.

Notes on this clonotype: A much larger clone differs from this one at a single base, so this may be a read error. The J gene is TRBJ1-4, the V gene TRBV19, with D perhaps TRBD1 (5 bases). The V gene lost 5 bases and the J gene lost 7 bases, with 17 bases spanning the gap. This CDR3 contains 15 residues. CDR1 and CDR2 (germline): LNHDA, SQIVND (reference sequence). The CDR3 coding sequence is TGTGCCAGTAGTCCCCGTCGGGGGATAAGTGAAAAACTGTTTTTT. It is translated as CASSPRRGISEKLFF.

There are many counts of this clonotype. V is TRBV18 and J is TRBJ2-5, with 8 nucleotides matching TRBD2. Trimming at V came to 3 bases and at J to 5 bases, leaving 8 bases not matched to a gene. Germline V gives CDR1 KGHSH, CDR2 LQKENI. This CDR3 has 15 amino acids. In DNA, the CDR3 is TGTGCCAGCTCACCTACTAGCGGATCGAAGGAGACCCAGTACTTC. This sequence encodes CASSPTSGSKETQYF.

This clonotype was detected ten times or more. The J gene is TRBJ2-3, the V gene TRBV6-5, with TRBD2 as a possible D gene (5 bases). V was shortened by 0 bases and J by 2 bases, with 9 bases between the two germline ends. Germline V gene sequence: CDR1 MNHEY, CDR2 SVGAGI. The CDR3 has 15 amino acids. This chain's CDR3 is CASSYSREFTDTQYF. For the CDR3, the DNA is TGTGCCAGCAGTTACTCGAGGGAGTTCACAGATACGCAGTATTTT.

This clonotype was seen ten or more times. The CDR3 protein is CASSAVQGAFSYEQYF. Here the CDR3 DNA reads TGCGCCAGCAGCGCGGTACAGGGGGCCTTCTCCTACGAGCAGTACTTC. This chain links TRBV5-1 with TRBJ2-7; 9 bases agree with TRBD1. Germline lookup yields CDR1 SGHRS and CDR2 YFSETQ. The length of the CDR3 is 16 residues. Losses at the gene ends were 4 bases for V and 0 bases for J; bases not matched to a gene: 8.

As to this clonotype: This sequence may be a read error, since a much larger clone differs from it by one base. The gene calls are TRBV7-3 and TRBJ2-5; D might be TRBD1 or TRBD2, each matching 5 bases. The CDR3 has 13 amino acids. Germline V lookup: CDR1 SGHTA, CDR2 FQGTGA. The CDR3 sequence: CASSSRDGQTQCF. As DNA, the CDR3 is TGTGCCAGCAGCTCCCGGGACGGCCAGACCCAGTGCTTC.

About this clonotype: A single base separates this from a much larger clone, so it may be a read error. The CDR3: CASGIRGQGETGELFF. Written as DNA, the CDR3 is TGTGCCAGTGGTATAAGGGGACAGGGAGAAACCGGGGAGCTGTTTTTT. The chain joins TRBV19 to TRBJ2-2; 9 bases map to TRBD1. This CDR3 comprises 16 residues. CDR1 LNHDA and CDR2 SQIVND come from the germline V gene (reference sequence). Combining the CDR3 with reference TRBV19 and TRBJ2-2 gives the whole variable domain DGGITQSPKYLFRKEGQNVTLSCEQNLNHDAMYWYRQDPGQGLRLIYYSQIVNDFQKGDIAEGYSVSREKKESFPLTVTSAQKNPTAFYLCASGIRGQGETGELFFGEGSRLTVL.